The rows below give T cell receptor beta chains drawn from one sample of a study of T cells in localized non-small cell lung cancer. TCRdb keeps only in-frame clones here, not all; method: immunoSEQ multiplex PCR. The sample shows fewer than 100,000 clones, roughly 87% of them seen only once. The specimen comprised peripheral blood, sampled before any cancer treatment. Receptors originate from a man aged 40 to 69 with stage I squamous cell lung carcinoma. The CDR3 runs from the conserved cysteine through the conserved F or W. The D gene is left open where the match is weak. The size entry is marked missing in some rows and otherwise reads once, few, many or a size class.

V gene: TRBV27; D gene: .; clone size: .; J gene: TRBJ2-3; CDR3 DNA: TGTGCCAGCAGTTTAGAATTTCACACAGATACGCAGTATTTT; CDR3 protein: CASSLEFHTDTQYF
V gene: TRBV28; D gene: .; clone size: .; J gene: TRBJ2-7; CDR3 DNA: TGTGCCAGCAGTTCTTACAGGGTTTACGAGCAGTACTTC; CDR3 protein: CASSSYRVYEQYF
V gene: TRBV6-5; D gene: .; clone size: .; J gene: TRBJ1-2; CDR3 DNA: TGTGCCAGCAGTCGGGGACACAACTATGGCTACACCTTC; CDR3 protein: CASSRGHNYGYTF
V gene: TRBV29-1; D gene: TRBD2; clone size: .; J gene: TRBJ2-6; CDR3 DNA: TGCAGCGTTGATGGGGGGGGTGGGGCCAACGTCCTGACTTTC; CDR3 protein: CSVDGGGGANVLTF
V gene: TRBV5-1; D gene: .; clone size: .; J gene: TRBJ1-2; CDR3 DNA: TGCGCCAGCATCCCATCTTTCCAAGCTAACTATGGCTACACCTTC; CDR3 protein: CASIPSFQANYGYTF
V gene: TRBV6-1; D gene: .; clone size: .; J gene: TRBJ1-5; CDR3 DNA: TGTGCCAGCAGTGAGGATCAGCCCCAGCATTTT; CDR3 protein: CASSEDQPQHF
V gene: TRBV7-3; D gene: .; clone size: once; J gene: TRBJ1-1; CDR3 DNA: TGTGCCAGCAGCTTACCAGGAAGGGGGAACACTGAAGCTTTCTTT; CDR3 protein: CASSLPGRGNTEAFF
V gene: TRBV2; D gene: .; clone size: .; J gene: TRBJ1-6; CDR3 DNA: TGTGCCAGCACCCCAAATTTCGGTTCACCCCTCCACTTT; CDR3 protein: CASTPNFGSPLHF
V gene: TRBV2; D gene: .; clone size: .; J gene: TRBJ1-5; CDR3 DNA: TGTGCCAGCAGTGCATACGGGGGCAATCAGCCCCAGCATTTT; CDR3 protein: CASSAYGGNQPQHF
V gene: TRBV12-5; D gene: .; clone size: .; J gene: TRBJ1-5; CDR3 DNA: TGTGCTAGTGGTTTGGTAGGGAGAACTTTGTTTGGCAATCAGCCCCAGCATTTT; CDR3 protein: CASGLVGRTLFGNQPQHF
V gene: TRBV5-1; D gene: .; clone size: .; J gene: TRBJ2-5; CDR3 DNA: TGCGCCAGCAGCTTGAACCGGGAGACCCAGTACTTC; CDR3 protein: CASSLNRETQYF
V gene: TRBV5-8; D gene: .; clone size: .; J gene: TRBJ1-1; CDR3 DNA: TGTGCCAGCAGCTTGGTGAGCAGGGGCACTGAAGCTTTCTTT; CDR3 protein: CASSLVSRGTEAFF
V gene: TRBV9; D gene: TRBD1; clone size: once; J gene: TRBJ1-1; CDR3 DNA: TGTGCCAGCAGCCCCCGGGCAGGGGGCGAGGATGAAGCTTTCTTT; CDR3 protein: CASSPRAGGEDEAFF
V gene: TRBV6-6; D gene: .; clone size: .; J gene: TRBJ1-2; CDR3 DNA: TGTGCCAGCAGTTACGGTGCAGGGGTGACGGATGGCTACACCTTC; CDR3 protein: CASSYGAGVTDGYTF
V gene: TRBV30; D gene: TRBD1; clone size: .; J gene: TRBJ1-2; CDR3 DNA: TGTGCCTGGAAACCGGGACAGGACTCGGGACGCTATGGCTACACCTTC; CDR3 protein: CAWKPGQDSGRYGYTF
V gene: TRBV7-9; D gene: .; clone size: many; J gene: TRBJ1-2; CDR3 DNA: TGTGCCAGCAGCTTTGCGGCAGGGTCTATTGGCGGCTACACCTTC; CDR3 protein: CASSFAAGSIGGYTF
V gene: TRBV10-1; D gene: .; clone size: .; J gene: TRBJ1-4; CDR3 DNA: TGCGCCAGCAGTCCTCGCGAAGCCGCAACTAATGAAAAACTGTTTTTT; CDR3 protein: CASSPREAATNEKLFF
V gene: TRBV15; D gene: .; clone size: .; J gene: TRBJ2-7; CDR3 DNA: TGTGCCACCAGCAGAGATCTGACCTACGAGCAGTACTTC; CDR3 protein: CATSRDLTYEQYF
V gene: TRBV10-3; D gene: .; clone size: .; J gene: TRBJ1-1; CDR3 DNA: TGTGCCATCAGTGACAGGGGAGGAACTGAAGCTTTCTTT; CDR3 protein: CAISDRGGTEAFF
V gene: TRBV12-5; D gene: .; clone size: .; J gene: TRBJ2-2; CDR3 DNA: TGTGCTAGTGGTTCCCTCCCTGGACGGATTAACACCGGGGAGCTGTTTTTT; CDR3 protein: CASGSLPGRINTGELFF
V gene: TRBV5-1; D gene: TRBD1; clone size: .; J gene: TRBJ2-2; CDR3 DNA: TGCGCCAGCAGCTTGGAACAGGGGGCCGGGGAGCTGTTTTTT; CDR3 protein: CASSLEQGAGELFF
V gene: TRBV2; D gene: TRBD2; clone size: .; J gene: TRBJ2-5; CDR3 DNA: TGTGCCAGCAGTCCGAGGCAGCGGGGTGAGACCCAGTACTTC; CDR3 protein: CASSPRQRGETQYF
V gene: TRBV6-1; D gene: .; clone size: .; J gene: TRBJ1-4; CDR3 DNA: TGTGCCAGCGGGGGACACCTTAATGAAAAACTGTTTTTT; CDR3 protein: CASGGHLNEKLFF
V gene: TRBV7-3; D gene: .; clone size: .; J gene: TRBJ1-3; CDR3 DNA: TGTGCCAGCAGCCTGGGCCCTTTTGGAAACACCATATATTTT; CDR3 protein: CASSLGPFGNTIYF
V gene: TRBV2; D gene: .; clone size: .; J gene: TRBJ1-2; CDR3 DNA: TGTGCCAGCAGGGAGACAAGTGCTAGTAGGTATGGCTACACCTTC; CDR3 protein: CASRETSASRYGYTF
V gene: TRBV30; D gene: .; clone size: once; J gene: TRBJ1-4; CDR3 DNA: TGTGCCTGGAGTTACCGGAGGGGAACGGAAAAACTGTTTTTT; CDR3 protein: CAWSYRRGTEKLFF
V gene: TRBV7-8; D gene: TRBD1; clone size: .; J gene: TRBJ1-5; CDR3 DNA: TGTGCCAGCAGCTTAGCCCTCAGGACAGGGACGTATCAGCCCCAGCATTTT; CDR3 protein: CASSLALRTGTYQPQHF
V gene: TRBV20-1; D gene: .; clone size: .; J gene: TRBJ2-1; CDR3 DNA: TGCAGTGCTGGGAGCCACAATGAGCAGTTCTTC; CDR3 protein: CSAGSHNEQFF
V gene: TRBV5-1; D gene: TRBD1; clone size: .; J gene: TRBJ2-1; CDR3 DNA: TGCGCCAGCAGCTTGGCCATCGGACAGGGGAAGGATGAGCAGTTCTTC; CDR3 protein: CASSLAIGQGKDEQFF
V gene: TRBV2; D gene: .; clone size: .; J gene: TRBJ2-4; CDR3 DNA: TGTGCCAGCGGAACCGGTGGGAACATTCAGTACTTC; CDR3 protein: CASGTGGNIQYF
V gene: TRBV5-1; D gene: .; clone size: .; J gene: TRBJ2-7; CDR3 DNA: TGCGCCAGCAGCACCGGGACCACAGGGTACGGGGCCTACGAGCAGTACTTC; CDR3 protein: CASSTGTTGYGAYEQYF
V gene: TRBV5-1; D gene: .; clone size: .; J gene: TRBJ1-1; CDR3 DNA: TGCGCCAGCAGACAGGGCTGGGACGATGAAGCTTTCTTT; CDR3 protein: CASRQGWDDEAFF
V gene: TRBV5-1; D gene: .; clone size: .; J gene: TRBJ2-7; CDR3 DNA: TGCGCCAGCAGCTCATCGAACAGGGCAAAGGTTGGGGAGCAGTACTTC; CDR3 protein: CASSSSNRAKVGEQYF
V gene: TRBV5-1; D gene: .; clone size: .; J gene: TRBJ2-7; CDR3 DNA: TGCGCCAGCAGCTTGGTAGTTGGCAACTCCTACGAGCAGTACTTC; CDR3 protein: CASSLVVGNSYEQYF
V gene: TRBV2; D gene: .; clone size: .; J gene: TRBJ1-1; CDR3 DNA: TGTGCCAGCAGTTCACTAGGGAACACTGAAGCTTTCTTT; CDR3 protein: CASSSLGNTEAFF
V gene: TRBV7-9; D gene: .; clone size: .; J gene: TRBJ2-7; CDR3 DNA: TGTGCCAGCAGCTTATTTGAGTCGTCGCCCTACGAGCAGTACTTC; CDR3 protein: CASSLFESSPYEQYF
V gene: TRBV14; D gene: .; clone size: .; J gene: TRBJ2-7; CDR3 DNA: TGTGCCAGCAGCTTACTTTCCACCTACGAGCAGTACTTC; CDR3 protein: CASSLLSTYEQYF